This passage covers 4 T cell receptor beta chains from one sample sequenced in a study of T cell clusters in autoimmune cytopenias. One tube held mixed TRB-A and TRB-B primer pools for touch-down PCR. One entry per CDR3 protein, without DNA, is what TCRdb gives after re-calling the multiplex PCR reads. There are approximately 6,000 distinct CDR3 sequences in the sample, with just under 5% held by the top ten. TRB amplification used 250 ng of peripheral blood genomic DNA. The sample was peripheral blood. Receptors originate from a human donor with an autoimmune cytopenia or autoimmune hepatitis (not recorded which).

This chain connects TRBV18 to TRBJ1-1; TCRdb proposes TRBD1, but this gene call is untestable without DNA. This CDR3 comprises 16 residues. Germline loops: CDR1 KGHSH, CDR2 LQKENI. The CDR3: CASSPPSQGVATEAFF.

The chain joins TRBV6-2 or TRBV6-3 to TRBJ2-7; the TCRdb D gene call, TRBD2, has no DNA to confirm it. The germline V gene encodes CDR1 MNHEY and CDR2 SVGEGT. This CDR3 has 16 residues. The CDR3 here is CASSYSIVGPSYEQYF.

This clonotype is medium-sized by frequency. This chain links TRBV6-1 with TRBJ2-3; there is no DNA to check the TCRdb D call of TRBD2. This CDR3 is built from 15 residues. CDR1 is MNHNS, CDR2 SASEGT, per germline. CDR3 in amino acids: CASSEAAGGPDTQYF.

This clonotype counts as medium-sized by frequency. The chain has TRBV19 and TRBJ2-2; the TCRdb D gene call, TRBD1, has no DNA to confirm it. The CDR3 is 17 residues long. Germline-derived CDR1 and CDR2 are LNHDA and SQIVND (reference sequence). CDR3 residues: CASSTLPSTGATGELFF.